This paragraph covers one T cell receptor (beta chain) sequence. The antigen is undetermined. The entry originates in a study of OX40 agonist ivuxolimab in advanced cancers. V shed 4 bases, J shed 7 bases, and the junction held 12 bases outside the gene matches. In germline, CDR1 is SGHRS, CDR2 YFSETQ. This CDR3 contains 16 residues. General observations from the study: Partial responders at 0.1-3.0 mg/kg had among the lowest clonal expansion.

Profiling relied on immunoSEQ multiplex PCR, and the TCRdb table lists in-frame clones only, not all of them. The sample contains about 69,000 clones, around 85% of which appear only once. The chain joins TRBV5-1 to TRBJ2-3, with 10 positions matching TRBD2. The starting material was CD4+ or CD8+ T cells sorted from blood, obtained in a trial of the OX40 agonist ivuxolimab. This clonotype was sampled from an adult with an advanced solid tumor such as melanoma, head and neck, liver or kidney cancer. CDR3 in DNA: TGCGCCAGCAGCCCACCCCTAGCGGGAGCGAGGAATACGCAGTATTTT. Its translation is CASSPPLAGARNTQYF.